The 21 T cell receptor beta chains reported below all come from one sample, sequenced in a study of radiotherapy plus CTLA-4 blockade in lung cancer. TCRdb's table, derived via immunoSEQ multiplex PCR, lists solely in-frame clones and lacks some. The sample has tens of thousands of clones, more than 85% seen once. This specimen consisted of peripheral blood, obtained from a patient treated with radiotherapy plus ipilimumab. The receptors stem from a human donor with non-small cell lung cancer that progressed on radiotherapy plus ipilimumab.

This clone was observed once. V and J are TRBV18 and TRBJ1-2, with 7 bases aligning to TRBD1. V trimming: 3 bases; J trimming: 2 bases; junction bases outside the gene matches: 6. CDR3 length equals 15 residues. Germline CDR1 and CDR2: KGHSH and LQKENI. CDR3 amino acids: CASSPGQALNYGYTF. CDR3 nucleotides: TGTGCCAGCTCACCCGGACAGGCCCTAAACTATGGCTACACCTTC. Complete variable domain (other parts from reference TRBV18 and TRBJ1-2): NAGVMQNPRHLVRRRGQEARLRCSPMKGHSHVYWYRQLPEEGLKFMVYLQKENIIDESGMPKERFSAEFPKEGPSILRIQQVVRGDSAAYFCASSPGQALNYGYTFGSGTRLTVV.

This clone was seen once. CDR3 sequence: CASSLGDRVSYEQYF. The CDR3 nucleotides read TGTGCCAGCAGCTTGGGGGACAGGGTCTCCTACGAGCAGTACTTC. The J gene is TRBJ2-7, the V gene TRBV5-6; 9 bases are shared with TRBD1. The CDR3 has 15 residues. Germline V gives CDR1 SGHDT, CDR2 YYEEEE. The V and J ends lost 0 bases and 0 bases, in that order; junction bases with no gene match: 1.

The rearrangement joins TRBV6-6 to TRBJ1-4; D is ambiguous. V shed 3 bases and J shed 7 bases, with 6 bases lying between them. The CDR3 runs 12 residues. Germline CDR1 and CDR2: MNHNY and SVGAGI (reference sequence). The CDR3 DNA sequence: TGTGCCAGCAGTTATGCGTTTGAAAAACTGTTTTTT. The encoded protein is CASSYAFEKLFF.

The rearrangement joins TRBV5-1 to TRBJ2-1, with 12 positions matching TRBD2. V dropped 4 bases and J dropped 3; count of bases not matched to a gene: 2. CDR1 SGHRS and CDR2 YFSETQ come from the germline V gene. The CDR3 has 15 amino acids. This CDR3 is CASSMGLAGYNEQFF. CDR3 bases: TGCGCCAGCAGCATGGGACTAGCGGGCTACAATGAGCAGTTCTTC. Using reference TRBV5-1 and TRBJ2-1 for the parts outside the CDR3, the full variable domain is KAGVTQTPRYLIKTRGQQVTLSCSPISGHRSVSWYQQTPGQGLQFLFEYFSETQRNKGNFPGRFSGRQFSNSRSEMNVSTLELGDSALYLCASSMGLAGYNEQFFGPGTRLTVL.

J is TRBJ2-4 and V is TRBV9; 15 bases line up with TRBD2. The CDR3 has 15 amino acids. V gave up 4 bases and J gave up 7 bases; unmatched junction bases: 3. Germline V gene lookup returns CDR1 SGDLS and CDR2 YYNGEE. CDR3 amino acids: CASSTGLAGGNIQYF. The CDR3 nucleotides are TGTGCCAGCAGCACGGGACTAGCGGGAGGTAACATTCAGTACTTC.

J is TRBJ2-7 and V is TRBV5-5; 7 nucleotides match TRBD2. The germline gives CDR1 SGHKS, CDR2 YYEKEE (reference sequence). Trimming took 3 bases from V and 3 from J; bases not matched to a gene: 9. CDR3 length equals 15 residues. Here the CDR3 DNA reads TGTGCCAGCAGCTCCCTGGCGGGAGTTGGCTACGAGCAGTACTTC. Protein product: CASSSLAGVGYEQYF.

This rearrangement joins TRBV7-9 to TRBJ2-7; D remains ambiguous. Matching the DNA end better, TRBJ2-1 makes the J call doubtful. The germline gives CDR1 SEHNR, CDR2 FQNEAQ (reference sequence). The CDR3 totals 15 residues. The CDR3 region has the DNA TGTGCCAGCAGCTTACCTAGGGCTCACTACAATGAGCAGTTCTTC. Translating gives CASSLPRAHYNEQFF.

This sequence joins TRBV5-1 and TRBJ2-3; no clear D gene. The V end was cut by 7 bases, the J end by 5 bases, with 11 bases between. The CDR3 contains 12 residues. CDR1 and CDR2 (germline): SGHRS, YFSETQ. CDR3 nucleotides: TGCGCCAGCTCTGGGTCGGGAGATACGCAGTATTTT. Its translation: CASSGSGDTQYF.

The CDR3 DNA is TGCGCCAGCAGCTTGGAAGTAGCCACCCCATTCGGGAAGTACTTC. Protein sequence: CASSLEVATPFGKYF. V gene TRBV5-1 combines with J gene TRBJ2-7, with a tentative D call TRBD2 (5 bases). This CDR3 spans 15 amino acids. CDR1 and CDR2 (germline): SGHRS, YFSETQ. V was pared by 0 bases and J by 11 bases, with 21 bases between.

This clone came up a few times. J is TRBJ2-2 and V is TRBV19; 9 nucleotides align to TRBD2. The CDR3 sequence is 15 residues long. The ends lost 4 bases at V and 4 bases at J; junction bases unmatched: 4. Looked up from germline, CDR1 is LNHDA and CDR2 is SQIVND (reference sequence). The CDR3 sequence: CASSSGGAGTGELFF. Written as DNA, the CDR3 is TGTGCCAGTAGTAGCGGGGGGGCCGGCACCGGGGAGCTGTTTTTT.

V gene TRBV19 combines with J gene TRBJ2-1; 15 nucleotides agree with TRBD2. Germline V lookup: CDR1 LNHDA, CDR2 SQIVND (reference sequence). J gave up 7 bases and V 7 bases, and 8 bases lay outside the gene matches. The CDR3 covers 16 residues. The CDR3 coding sequence is TGTGCCAGTATGCGGACTAGCGGGAGGGTGGGGAATGAGCAGTTCTTC. The encoded protein is CASMRTSGRVGNEQFF.

The chain uses TRBV7-9 and TRBJ2-1, with D possibly being TRBD1 (5 bases). V lost 5 bases, J lost 4 bases, and 9 bases lay in between. Germline CDR1 is SEHNR and CDR2 is FQNEAQ (reference sequence). CDR3 length: 13 amino acids. The CDR3 spells CASSQGVYNEQFF. The CDR3, as DNA: TGTGCCAGCAGCCAGGGCGTGTACAATGAGCAGTTCTTC.

In the case of this clone: At one end the junction does not follow the germline gene, possibly because of a read error. Distinct nucleotide sequences in the sample also encode this CDR3. V and J are TRBV6-1 and TRBJ1-2; the D gene is possibly TRBD1 (5 bases). The CDR3 is made up of 13 amino acids. From germline, CDR1 is MNHNS and CDR2 SASEGT. This chain's CDR3 is CASSATGGYGYTF. The CDR3 DNA is TGTGCCAGTAGTGCCACGGGGGGCTATGGCTACACCTTC.

The rearrangement links TRBV7-9 to TRBJ2-5; the match to TRBD1 covers 7 bases. J lost 1 base, V lost 1 base, and 9 bases had no gene match. In germline, CDR1 is SEHNR, CDR2 FQNEAQ (reference sequence). The CDR3 length is 17 residues. The DNA of the CDR3 is TGTGCCAGCAGCTTAGTCCGGGACAGCAAGATCCAAGAGACCCAGTACTTC. This encodes CASSLVRDSKIQETQYF. Combining the CDR3 with reference TRBV7-9 and TRBJ2-5 gives the whole variable domain DTGVSQNPRHKITKRGQNVTFRCDPISEHNRLYWYRQTLGQGPEFLTYFQNEAQLEKSRLLSDRFSAERPKGSFSTLEIQRTEQGDSAMYLCASSLVRDSKIQETQYFGPGTRLLVL.

V and J are TRBV19 and TRBJ1-5; 8 positions match TRBD1. The trim removed 9 bases at V and 2 bases at J, leaving 3 bases unmatched. The CDR3 extends over 13 amino acids. Germline values: CDR1 LNHDA, CDR2 SQIVND (reference sequence). CDR3 region: CASLDRGNQPQHF. DNA for the CDR3: TGTGCCAGCCTGGACAGGGGCAATCAGCCCCAGCATTTT. Supplemented by reference TRBV19 and TRBJ1-5, the full variable domain reads DGGITQSPKYLFRKEGQNVTLSCEQNLNHDAMYWYRQDPGQGLRLIYYSQIVNDFQKGDIAEGYSVSREKKESFPLTVTSAQKNPTAFYLCASLDRGNQPQHFGDGTRLSIL.

V usage is TRBV5-1 and J usage is TRBJ2-1; 11 bases align to TRBD1. V was clipped by 5 bases and J by 8 bases; unmatched bases: 9. Germline-derived CDR1 and CDR2 are SGHRS and YFSETQ. The length of the CDR3 is 15 residues. The CDR3 reads CASSRTRDRGYEQFF. Written as DNA, the CDR3 is TGCGCCAGCAGTAGGACCCGGGACAGGGGGTATGAGCAGTTCTTC.

The chain uses TRBV7-2 and TRBJ2-1; 10 positions match TRBD2. J was trimmed by 2 bases and V by 5 bases; bases with no gene match: 3. Germline V gene lookup returns CDR1 SGHTA and CDR2 FQGNSA. This CDR3 contains 15 residues. The CDR3 loop is CASSRAGGPYNEQFF. The CDR3 nucleotides are TGTGCCAGCAGCAGAGCGGGGGGGCCCTACAATGAGCAGTTCTTC.

This chain joins TRBV29-1 and TRBJ2-3, with 12 bases aligning to TRBD2. CDR1 and CDR2 from the germline V gene are SQVTM and ANQGSEA. This CDR3 is 14 amino acids long. Germline trimming cut 3 bases from V and 8 bases from J; bases unmatched to any gene: 6. CDR3 region: CSVERLAGEITQYF. In DNA form, the CDR3 reads TGCAGCGTTGAGAGACTAGCGGGAGAAATTACGCAGTATTTT.

This clone showed up just a few times. The chain has TRBV2 and TRBJ1-6; maybe TRBD1 (6 bases). The V end lost 10 bases, the J end lost 7 bases, and 14 bases lay between the germline ends. CDR1 and CDR2 from the germline V gene are SNHLY and FYNNEI. The CDR3 totals 13 residues. CDR3 residues: CATGDKENSPLHF. The CDR3 DNA reads as TGTGCCACCGGGGACAAGGAGAATTCACCCCTCCACTTT.

The CDR3 DNA reads TGTGCCAGCAGCACCACAGAGTGGAACACTGAAGCTTTCTTT. This encodes CASSTTEWNTEAFF. The chain employs TRBV5-6 and TRBJ1-1; D gene uncertain. Per germline, CDR1 SGHDT and CDR2 YYEEEE. Trimming left V 4 bases short and J 1 base short, with 11 bases between. The CDR3 is 14 amino acids.

The V gene is TRBV4-1, the J gene TRBJ1-2; maybe TRBD1 (5 bases). There are 11 residues in the CDR3. Between the trimmed V and J ends, which lost 4 bases and 8 bases, there was a span of 8 bases. Per germline, CDR1 MGHRA and CDR2 YSYEKL. The CDR3 coding sequence is TGCGCCAGCAGCCGCGGACAAGGCTACACCTTC. Translated: CASSRGQGYTF.